This T cell receptor (beta chain) derives from a study of T cells after yellow fever vaccination. Study-wide findings and caveats: Few clonotypes appeared in both CD4 and CD8 compartments. The presence of abundant clonotypes contaminating from the bulk population was possible in FACS-sorted repertoires. Peaking faster, on day 5 versus 15, the secondary response was nonetheless weaker.

Comment on this clonotype: What it binds is unknown. No DNA is shown, since the ends of the CDR3 on it are uncertain; the CDR3 is the one TCRdb lists.

In germline, CDR1 is SGHNT, CDR2 YYREEE (reference sequence). Including both end residues, the CDR3 is 15 amino acids long. MiXCR, applied by TCRdb to the 5' RACE reads, yields one record per CDR3 protein. The sample lists approximately 610,000 distinct CDR3 sequences, about 15% occurring once. This receptor was obtained from a man aged 18 to 29 who received the YFV17D yellow fever vaccine. The source was PBMCs, collected 4 to 6 days after the first yellow fever vaccination. The J gene is TRBJ2-5, the V gene TRBV5-4; TRBD1 is the table's D call, not checked against the DNA. The CDR3 loop reads CASSFGGGARETQHF.